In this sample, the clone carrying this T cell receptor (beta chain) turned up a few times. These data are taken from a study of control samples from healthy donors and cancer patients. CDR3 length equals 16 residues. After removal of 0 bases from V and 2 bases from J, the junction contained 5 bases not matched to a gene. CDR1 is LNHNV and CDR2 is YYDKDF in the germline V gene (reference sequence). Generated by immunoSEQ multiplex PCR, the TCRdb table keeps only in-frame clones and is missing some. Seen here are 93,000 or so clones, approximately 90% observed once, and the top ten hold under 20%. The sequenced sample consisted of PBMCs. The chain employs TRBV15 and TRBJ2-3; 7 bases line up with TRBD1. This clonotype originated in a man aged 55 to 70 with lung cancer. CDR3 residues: CATSRDRTGYTDTQYF. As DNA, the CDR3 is TGTGCCACCAGCAGAGATAGGACAGGCTACACAGATACGCAGTATTTT.